One and the same sample provided the 11 T cell receptor beta chains below, sequenced in a study of blood T cell repertoires in COVID-19. The table came from immunoSEQ multiplex PCR; TCRdb's copy has only in-frame clones and leaves some out. The table shows some 210,000 clones, with approximately 84% occurring only once. What was sequenced was peripheral blood. The receptors were gathered from a woman aged 45 to 65 with active or convalescent COVID-19.

J is TRBJ2-3 and V is TRBV18; 9 bases are a match to TRBD1. V lost 4 bases, J lost 6 bases, and 5 bases stayed unmatched. This CDR3 spans 14 amino acids. Germline-derived CDR1 and CDR2 are KGHSH and LQKENI. CDR3 nucleotides: TGTGCCAGCTCACGGGCAGGGACAGGGGATACGCAGTATTTT. Its protein is CASSRAGTGDTQYF.

The rearrangement joins TRBV19 to TRBJ2-1; TRBD2 might be the D (9 bases). The V gene's germline CDR1 is LNHDA and CDR2 SQIVND (reference sequence). Trimming cost V 4 bases and J 5 bases, with 15 bases left between them. The CDR3 covers 15 residues. The CDR3 sequence: CASSNLAGQDNEQFF. DNA for the CDR3: TGTGCCAGTAGTAATCTAGCGGGACAGGACAATGAGCAGTTCTTC.

The rearrangement uses TRBV28 and TRBJ2-7, with 9 bases identical to TRBD2. Germline values: CDR1 MDHEN, CDR2 SYDVKM. V shed 6 bases and J 3 bases; nucleotides not matched to a gene: 6. This CDR3 region has 14 residues. In nucleotides, the CDR3 is TGTGCCAGCAGCCAGACTAGCGGCGTCTACGAGCAGTACGTC. Translation: CASSQTSGVYEQYV.

The CDR3 spells CASSYLRNSPLHF. DNA of the CDR3: TGTGCCAGCAGTTACCTACGGAATTCACCCCTCCACTTT. The genes are TRBV6-2 or TRBV6-3 and TRBJ1-6; D is unclear. The germline V gene has CDR1 MNHEY and CDR2 SVGEGT. Trimming left V 2 bases short and J 7 bases short, with 6 bases between. The CDR3 loop spans 13 amino acids.

This sequence joins TRBV12-3 or TRBV12-4 and TRBJ2-1; D might be TRBD2 (5 bases). Trimming shortened V by 5 bases and J by 7 bases, and 12 bases separated the two germline ends. This CDR3 spans 13 amino acids. The CDR3 region has the DNA TGTGCCAGCAGTCCAGCCACTAGAAATGAGCAGTTCTTC. Translated, it gives CASSPATRNEQFF.

Only one count was recorded for this clone. The chain combines TRBV6-5 with TRBJ1-1; 7 nucleotides agree with TRBD1. V trimming: 7 bases; J trimming: 0 bases; junction bases outside the gene matches: 8. Germline assignment: CDR1 MNHEY and CDR2 SVGAGI. CDR3 length: 15 residues. In DNA form, the CDR3 reads TGTGCCAGCACCACCGACAGGGTTATGAACACTGAAGCTTTCTTT. It is translated as CASTTDRVMNTEAFF.

The chain carries TRBV5-1 and TRBJ1-5, with TRBD1 identical over 10 bases. The junction had 9 bases not matched to a gene; V was cut back by 4 bases and J by 5 bases. Germline CDR1 SGHRS, CDR2 YFSETQ. The CDR3 covers 16 residues. The CDR3 DNA sequence: TGCGCCAGCAGCCAAGGAGGGACAGGGGAGTATCAGCCCCAGCATTTT. Its translation is CASSQGGTGEYQPQHF.

The J gene is TRBJ1-5, the V gene TRBV5-1; tentatively, D is TRBD1 (6 bases). The ends were cut back, 0 bases at V and 2 bases at J, with 15 bases in the middle. Germline V gene sequence: CDR1 SGHRS, CDR2 YFSETQ. The CDR3 totals 17 residues. The chain's CDR3 is CASSLDGMGAGNQPQHF. For the CDR3, the DNA is TGCGCCAGCAGCTTGGATGGTATGGGGGCGGGCAATCAGCCCCAGCATTTT.

This clone was counted a single time. The chain joins TRBV5-8 to TRBJ2-1, with 9 nucleotides matching TRBD2. Germline V lookup: CDR1 SGHTS, CDR2 YDEGEE. The CDR3 has 15 amino acids. V was clipped by 0 bases and J by 13 bases; unmatched bases: 11. The CDR3 loop reads CASSLGVSGGTKQFF. In DNA, the CDR3 is TGTGCCAGCAGCTTGGGGGTTAGCGGGGGCACTAAACAGTTCTTC.

This chain uses TRBV7-2 with TRBJ1-2; perhaps TRBD1 as D (6 bases). The V gene's germline CDR1 is SGHTA and CDR2 FQGNSA. Trimming left V 2 bases short and J 8 bases short, with 21 bases between. The CDR3 totals 16 residues. The CDR3 loop is CASSLSPLGGGYGYTF. CDR3 DNA sequence: TGTGCCAGCAGCTTATCTCCCCTGGGGGGGGGCTACGGCTACACCTTC.

The chain recombines TRBV5-1 with TRBJ2-5; D possibly corresponds to TRBD2 (5 bases). V lost 0 bases and J 5 bases, leaving 8 bases between the germline ends. The length of the CDR3 is 13 residues. Germline loops: CDR1 SGHRS, CDR2 YFSETQ. The CDR3 coding sequence is TGCGCCAGCAGCTTGGGGAGGTCGGAGACCCAGTACTTC. Residues: CASSLGRSETQYF. Full variable domain (remainder filled in from reference TRBV5-1 and TRBJ2-5): KAGVTQTPRYLIKTRGQQVTLSCSPISGHRSVSWYQQTPGQGLQFLFEYFSETQRNKGNFPGRFSGRQFSNSRSEMNVSTLELGDSALYLCASSLGRSETQYFGPGTRLLVL.